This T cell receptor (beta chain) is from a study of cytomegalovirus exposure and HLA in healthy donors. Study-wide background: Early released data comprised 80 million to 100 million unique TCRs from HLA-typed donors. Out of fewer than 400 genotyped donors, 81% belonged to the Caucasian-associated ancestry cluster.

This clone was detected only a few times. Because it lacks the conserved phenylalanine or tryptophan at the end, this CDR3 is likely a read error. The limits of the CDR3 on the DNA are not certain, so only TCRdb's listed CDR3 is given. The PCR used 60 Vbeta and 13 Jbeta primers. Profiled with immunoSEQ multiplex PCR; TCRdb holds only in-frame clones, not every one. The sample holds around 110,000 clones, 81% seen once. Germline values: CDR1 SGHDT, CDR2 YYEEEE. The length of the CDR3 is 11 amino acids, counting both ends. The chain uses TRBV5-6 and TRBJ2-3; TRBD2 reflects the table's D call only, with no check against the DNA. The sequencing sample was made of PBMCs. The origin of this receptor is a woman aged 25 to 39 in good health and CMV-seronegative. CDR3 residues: CASSLDEVQIT.